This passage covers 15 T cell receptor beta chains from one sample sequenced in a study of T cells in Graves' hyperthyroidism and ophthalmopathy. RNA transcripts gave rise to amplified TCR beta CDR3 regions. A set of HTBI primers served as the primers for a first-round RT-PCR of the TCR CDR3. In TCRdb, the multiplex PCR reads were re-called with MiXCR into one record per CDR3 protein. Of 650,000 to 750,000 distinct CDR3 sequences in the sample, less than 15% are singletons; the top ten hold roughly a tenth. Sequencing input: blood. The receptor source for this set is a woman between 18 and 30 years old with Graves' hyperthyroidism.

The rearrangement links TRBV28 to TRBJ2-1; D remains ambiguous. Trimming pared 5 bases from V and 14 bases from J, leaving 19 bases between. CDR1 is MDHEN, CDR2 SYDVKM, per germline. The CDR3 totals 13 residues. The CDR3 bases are TGTGCCAGCAGTCCTGCCCTAGGAACACGTAAGTTCTTC. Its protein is CASSPALGTRKFF.

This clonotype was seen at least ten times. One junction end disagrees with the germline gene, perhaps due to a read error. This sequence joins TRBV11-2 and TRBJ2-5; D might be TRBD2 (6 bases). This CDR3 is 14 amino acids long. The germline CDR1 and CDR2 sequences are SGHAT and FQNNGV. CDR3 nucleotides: TGTGCCAGCAGCCTGGGACTCGCGCAAGGGACCCAGTACTTC. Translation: CASSLGLAQGTQYF.

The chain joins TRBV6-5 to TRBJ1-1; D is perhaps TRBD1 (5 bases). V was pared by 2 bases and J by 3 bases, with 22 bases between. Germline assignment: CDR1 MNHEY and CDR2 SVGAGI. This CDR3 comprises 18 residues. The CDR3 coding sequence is TGTGCCAGCAGTTACGGGGGAAGAGGCCGTCGGGGGGACACTGAAGCTTTCTTT. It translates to CASSYGGRGRRGDTEAFF.

CDR3: CASSTWRTAGEGNQPQHF. The CDR3 DNA is TGTGCCAGTAGTACATGGAGGACAGCAGGGGAGGGCAATCAGCCCCAGCATTTT. This chain connects TRBV19 to TRBJ1-5; D is possibly TRBD1 (6 bases). V lost 4 bases and J 2 bases, leaving 21 bases between the germline ends. The CDR3 is made up of 18 amino acids. The germline V gene encodes CDR1 LNHDA and CDR2 SQIVND (reference sequence).

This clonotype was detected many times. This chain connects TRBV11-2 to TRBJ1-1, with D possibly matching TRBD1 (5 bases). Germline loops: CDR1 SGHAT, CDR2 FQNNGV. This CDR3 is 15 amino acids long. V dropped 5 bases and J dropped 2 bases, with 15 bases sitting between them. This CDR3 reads CASSAGLILNTEAFF. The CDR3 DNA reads TGTGCCAGCAGCGCGGGGCTTATACTTAACACTGAAGCTTTCTTT.

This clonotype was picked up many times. The CDR3 spells CASSYALGQGVSNQPQHF. For the CDR3, the DNA is TGTGCCAGCAGTTACGCTCTGGGACAGGGGGTATCCAATCAGCCCCAGCATTTT. The chain couples TRBV6-2 or TRBV6-3 to TRBJ1-5; the match to TRBD1 covers 11 bases. The CDR3 has 18 amino acids. Germline V CDR1 and CDR2: MNHEY, SVGEGT. V gave up 2 bases and J gave up 3 bases; unmatched junction bases: 9.

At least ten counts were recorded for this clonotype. The CDR3 protein is CASSLGLTDTQYF. DNA of the CDR3: TGTGCCAGCAGCCTTGGGCTCACAGATACGCAGTATTTT. The chain employs TRBV7-3 and TRBJ2-3; no clear D gene. This CDR3 contains 13 residues. Trimming removed 5 bases from V and 2 bases from J, with 8 bases in between. Germline values: CDR1 SGHTA, CDR2 FQGTGA. The variable domain in full, with the rest retrieved from reference TRBV7-3 and TRBJ2-3, is GAGVSQTPSNKVTEKGKYVELRCDPISGHTALYWYRQSLGQGPEFLIYFQGTGAADDSGLPNDRFFAVRPEGSVSTLKIQRTERGDSAVYLCASSLGLTDTQYFGPGTRLTVL.

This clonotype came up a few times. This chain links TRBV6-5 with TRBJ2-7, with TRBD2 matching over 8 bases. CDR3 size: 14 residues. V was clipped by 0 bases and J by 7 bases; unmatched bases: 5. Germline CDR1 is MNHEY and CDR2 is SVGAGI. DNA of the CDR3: TGTGCCAGCAGTTACTCGGCGGGAGGAATGGAGCAGTACTTC. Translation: CASSYSAGGMEQYF.

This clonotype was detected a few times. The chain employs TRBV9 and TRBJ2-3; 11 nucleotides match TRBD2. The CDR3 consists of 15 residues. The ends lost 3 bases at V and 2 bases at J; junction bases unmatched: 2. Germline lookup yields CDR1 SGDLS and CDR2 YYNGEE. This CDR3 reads CASSAGLADTDTQYF. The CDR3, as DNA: TGTGCCAGCAGCGCGGGACTAGCGGACACAGATACGCAGTATTTT.

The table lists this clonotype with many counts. CDR3 sequence reads: CASPTSPNTGELFF. CDR3 nucleotides: TGCGCCAGCCCCACTAGCCCGAACACCGGGGAGCTGTTTTTT. The chain combines TRBV10-1 with TRBJ2-2; D is possibly TRBD2 (6 bases). Trimming stripped 8 bases from V and 0 bases from J, with 10 bases between. Per the germline V gene, CDR1 is WNHNN and CDR2 is SYGVQD (reference sequence). The CDR3 loop spans 14 amino acids.

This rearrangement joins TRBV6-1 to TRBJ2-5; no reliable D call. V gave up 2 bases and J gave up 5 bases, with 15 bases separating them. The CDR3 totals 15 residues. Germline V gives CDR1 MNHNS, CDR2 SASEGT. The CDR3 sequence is CASSENLKGRETQYF. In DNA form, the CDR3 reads TGTGCCAGCAGTGAAAACTTAAAGGGAAGGGAGACCCAGTACTTC.

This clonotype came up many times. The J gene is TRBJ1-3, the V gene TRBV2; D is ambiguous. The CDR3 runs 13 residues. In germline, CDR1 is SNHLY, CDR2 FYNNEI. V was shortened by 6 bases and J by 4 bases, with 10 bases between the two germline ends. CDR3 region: CASRSQTGNTIYF. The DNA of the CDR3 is TGTGCCAGCAGGTCCCAGACGGGAAACACCATATATTTT.

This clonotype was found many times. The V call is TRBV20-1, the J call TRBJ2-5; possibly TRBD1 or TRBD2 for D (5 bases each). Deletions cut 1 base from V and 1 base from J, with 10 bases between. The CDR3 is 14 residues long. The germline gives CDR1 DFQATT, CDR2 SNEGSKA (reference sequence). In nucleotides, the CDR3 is TGCAGTGCTAGAGCGAGGGGACCCCAAGAGACCCAGTACTTC. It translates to CSARARGPQETQYF.

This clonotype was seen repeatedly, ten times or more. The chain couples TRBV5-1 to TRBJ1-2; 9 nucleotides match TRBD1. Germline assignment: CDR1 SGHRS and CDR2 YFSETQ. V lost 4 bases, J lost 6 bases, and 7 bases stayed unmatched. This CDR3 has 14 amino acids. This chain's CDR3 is CASSGGTGSDGYTF. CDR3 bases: TGCGCCAGCAGCGGCGGGACAGGGTCTGATGGCTACACCTTC.

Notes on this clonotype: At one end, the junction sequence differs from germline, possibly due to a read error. CDR3 coding DNA: TGTGCCAGCGGCCAAGAGATTGGACAGGCCAACAATGAGCAGTTCTTC. Translation gives CASGQEIGQANNEQFF. The chain couples TRBV4-2 to TRBJ2-1; 7 bases are a match to TRBD1. Germline assignment: CDR1 LGHNA and CDR2 YNFKEQ. The CDR3 sequence is 16 residues long.